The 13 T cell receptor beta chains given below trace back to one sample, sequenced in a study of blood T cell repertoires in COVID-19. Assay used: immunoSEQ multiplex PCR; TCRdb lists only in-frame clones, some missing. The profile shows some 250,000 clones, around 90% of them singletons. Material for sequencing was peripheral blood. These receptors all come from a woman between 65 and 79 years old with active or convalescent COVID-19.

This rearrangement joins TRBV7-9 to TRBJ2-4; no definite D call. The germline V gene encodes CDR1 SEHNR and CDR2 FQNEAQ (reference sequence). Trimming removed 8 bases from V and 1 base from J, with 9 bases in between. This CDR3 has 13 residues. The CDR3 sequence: CASQSLAKNIQYF. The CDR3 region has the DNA TGTGCCAGCCAATCATTGGCCAAAAACATTCAGTACTTC.

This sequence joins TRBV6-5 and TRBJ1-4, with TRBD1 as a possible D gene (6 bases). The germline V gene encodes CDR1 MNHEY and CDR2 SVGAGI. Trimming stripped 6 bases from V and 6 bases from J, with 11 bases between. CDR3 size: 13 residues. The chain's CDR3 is CASRPDSDEKLFF. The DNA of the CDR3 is TGTGCCAGCAGACCGGACAGCGATGAAAAACTGTTTTTT.

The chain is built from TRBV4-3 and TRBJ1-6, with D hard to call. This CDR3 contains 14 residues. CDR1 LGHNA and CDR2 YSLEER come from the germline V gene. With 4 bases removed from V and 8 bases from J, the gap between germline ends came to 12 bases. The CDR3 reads CASSPGRADSPLHF. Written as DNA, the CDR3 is TGCGCCAGCAGCCCGGGGAGGGCCGATTCACCCCTCCACTTT.

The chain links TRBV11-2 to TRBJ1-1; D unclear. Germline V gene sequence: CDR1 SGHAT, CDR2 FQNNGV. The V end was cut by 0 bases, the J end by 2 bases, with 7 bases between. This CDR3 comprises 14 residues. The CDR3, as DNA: TGTGCCAGCAGCTTAGAAGTCGGTAACACTGAAGCTTTCTTT. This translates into CASSLEVGNTEAFF.

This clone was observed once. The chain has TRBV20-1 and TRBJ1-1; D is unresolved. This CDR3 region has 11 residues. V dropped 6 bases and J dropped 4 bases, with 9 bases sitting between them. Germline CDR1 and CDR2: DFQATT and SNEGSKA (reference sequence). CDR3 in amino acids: CSAILGTEAFF. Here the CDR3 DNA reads TGCAGTGCCATCCTCGGCACTGAAGCTTTCTTT.

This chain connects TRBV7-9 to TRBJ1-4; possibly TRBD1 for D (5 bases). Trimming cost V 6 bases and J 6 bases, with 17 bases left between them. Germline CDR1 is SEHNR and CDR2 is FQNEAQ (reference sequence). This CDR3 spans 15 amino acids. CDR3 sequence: CASSLSGSRDEKLFF. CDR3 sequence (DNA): TGTGCCAGCAGTCTTTCAGGGTCCAGAGATGAAAAACTGTTTTTT.

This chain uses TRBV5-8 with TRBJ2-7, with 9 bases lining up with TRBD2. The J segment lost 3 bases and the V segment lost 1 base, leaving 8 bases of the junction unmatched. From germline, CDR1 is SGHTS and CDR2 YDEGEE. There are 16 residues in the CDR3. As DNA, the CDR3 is TGTGCCAGCAGCTTGAGCGTAGGAGCGGGGGGCTACGAGCAGTACTTC. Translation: CASSLSVGAGGYEQYF.

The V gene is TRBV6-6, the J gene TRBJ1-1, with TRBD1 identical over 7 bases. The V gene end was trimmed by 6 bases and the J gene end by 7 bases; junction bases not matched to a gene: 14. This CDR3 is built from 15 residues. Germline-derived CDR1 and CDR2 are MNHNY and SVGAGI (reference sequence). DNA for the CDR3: TGTGCCAGCAGGATTGAGGTAAACAGGGGCGTTGAAGCTTTCTTT. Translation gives CASRIEVNRGVEAFF.

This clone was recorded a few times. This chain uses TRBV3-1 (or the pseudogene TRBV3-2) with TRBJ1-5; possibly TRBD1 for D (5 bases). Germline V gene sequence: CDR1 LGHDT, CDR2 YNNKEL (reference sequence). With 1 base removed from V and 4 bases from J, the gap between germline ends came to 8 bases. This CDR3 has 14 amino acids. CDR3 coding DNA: TGTGCCAGCAGCCAAGGACACAGGAATCAGCCCCAGCATTTT. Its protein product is CASSQGHRNQPQHF.

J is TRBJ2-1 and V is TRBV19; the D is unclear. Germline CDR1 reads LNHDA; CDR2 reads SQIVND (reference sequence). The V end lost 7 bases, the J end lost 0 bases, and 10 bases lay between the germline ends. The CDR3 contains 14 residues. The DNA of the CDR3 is TGTGCCAGTAAGCCATGGGCCTCCTACAATGAGCAGTTCTTC. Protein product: CASKPWASYNEQFF.

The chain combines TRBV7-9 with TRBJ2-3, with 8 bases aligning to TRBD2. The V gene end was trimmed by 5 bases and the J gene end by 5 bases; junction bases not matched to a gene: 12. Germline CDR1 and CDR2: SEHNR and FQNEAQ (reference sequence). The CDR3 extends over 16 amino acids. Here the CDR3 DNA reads TGTGCCAGCAGCCAAATTAGCGGGGTCCGGGTAGATACGCAGTATTTT. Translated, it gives CASSQISGVRVDTQYF.

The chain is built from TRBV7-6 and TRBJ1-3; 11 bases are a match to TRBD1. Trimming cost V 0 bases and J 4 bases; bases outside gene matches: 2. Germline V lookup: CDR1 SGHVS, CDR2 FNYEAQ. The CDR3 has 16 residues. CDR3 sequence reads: CASSLADRGPGNTIYF. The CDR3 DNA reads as TGTGCCAGCAGCTTAGCGGACAGGGGGCCAGGAAACACCATATATTTT.

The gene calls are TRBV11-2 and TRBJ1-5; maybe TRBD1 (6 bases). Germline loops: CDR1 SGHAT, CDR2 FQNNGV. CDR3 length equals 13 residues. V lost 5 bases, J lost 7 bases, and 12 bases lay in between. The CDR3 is CASSQGQDQPQHF. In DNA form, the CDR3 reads TGTGCCAGCAGCCAGGGGCAGGACCAGCCCCAGCATTTT. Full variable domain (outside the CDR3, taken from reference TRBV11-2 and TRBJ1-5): EAGVAQSPRYKIIEKRQSVAFWCNPISGHATLYWYQQILGQGPKLLIQFQNNGVVDDSQLPKDRFSAERLKGVDSTLKIQPAKLEDSAVYLCASSQGQDQPQHFGDGTRLSIL.